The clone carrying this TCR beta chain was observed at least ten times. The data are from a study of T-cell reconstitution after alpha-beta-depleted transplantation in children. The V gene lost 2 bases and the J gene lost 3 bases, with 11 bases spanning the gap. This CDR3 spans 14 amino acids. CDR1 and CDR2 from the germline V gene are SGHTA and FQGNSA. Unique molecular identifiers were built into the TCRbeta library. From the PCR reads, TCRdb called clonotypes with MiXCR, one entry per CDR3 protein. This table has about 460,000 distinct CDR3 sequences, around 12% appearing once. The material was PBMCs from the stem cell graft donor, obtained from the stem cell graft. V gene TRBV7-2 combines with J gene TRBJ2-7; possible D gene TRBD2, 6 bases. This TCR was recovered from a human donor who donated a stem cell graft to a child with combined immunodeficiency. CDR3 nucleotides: TGTGCCAGCAGCTTACAGGCGGGACTCTACGAGCAGTACTTC. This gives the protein CASSLQAGLYEQYF.